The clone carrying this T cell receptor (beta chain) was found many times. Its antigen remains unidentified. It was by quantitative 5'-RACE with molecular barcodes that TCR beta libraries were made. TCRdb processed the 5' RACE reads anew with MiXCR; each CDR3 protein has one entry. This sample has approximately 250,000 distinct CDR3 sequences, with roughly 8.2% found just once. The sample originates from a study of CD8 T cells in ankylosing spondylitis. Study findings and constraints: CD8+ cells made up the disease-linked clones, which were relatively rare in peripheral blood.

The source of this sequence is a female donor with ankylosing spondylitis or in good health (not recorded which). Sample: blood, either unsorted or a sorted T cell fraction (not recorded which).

The chain's CDR3 is CSSHGYSSYEQYF. The CDR3 DNA is TGCAGTTCCCACGGCTACTCCTCCTACGAGCAGTACTTC. The chain carries TRBV20-1 and TRBJ2-7; D ambiguous. This CDR3 contains 13 residues. The V gene's germline CDR1 is DFQATT and CDR2 SNEGSKA (reference sequence). The V gene lost 8 bases and the J gene lost 0 bases, with 14 bases spanning the gap.